This T cell receptor (beta chain) was sequenced in a study of blood T cells in healthy people across ages. Then a second PCR, running roughly 6 to 12 cycles, was carried out with a sample-barcoded 5' primer and a J-beta primer mix. One entry per CDR3 protein results from TCRdb running MiXCR on the 5' RACE reads. The data contain 850,000 or so distinct CDR3 sequences, 25% to 35% of them singletons. V was clipped by 4 bases and J by 5 bases; unmatched bases: 7. The CDR3 runs 15 residues. The germline gives CDR1 LGHDT, CDR2 YNNKEL (reference sequence). Material: blood. This TCR was sampled from a woman aged 80 or over in good health. The chain links TRBV3-1 to TRBJ2-3; TRBD2 matches 9 bases. CDR3: CASSPPGLAIDTQYF. CDR3 nucleotides: TGTGCCAGCAGCCCCCCGGGACTAGCTATAGATACGCAGTATTTT.